Listed below are T cell receptor beta chains from one sample, sequenced in a study of CD8+ T cells in alopecia areata. Sequenced by immunoSEQ multiplex PCR; TCRdb stores in-frame clones only, minus some. This table has 190,000 or so clones, 45% to 75% appearing once. Sequences were derived from CD4+ T cells sorted from blood, sampled at week 4, from a patient treated with tofacitinib. The receptors here all came from a human donor with alopecia areata. Both conserved end residues are trimmed from each CDR3. Each record gives: D gene, J gene, clone size, V gene, CDR3 protein. A D gene is named only where the DNA matches it firmly. Not every row has a clone size; where given, it reads once, few, many or a size class.

. TRBJ1-6 . TRBV7-9 ASSLGNSPLH
. TRBJ1-2 . TRBV30 AWSVAGAPNYGYT
. TRBJ2-7 . TRBV4-1 ASSQVGRGNSYEQY
. TRBJ2-6 . TRBV11-2 ASSLGVRGPSGANVLT
TRBD1 TRBJ2-5 . TRBV7-2 ASSPDRGFETQY
. TRBJ1-1 few TRBV7-6 ASSLWPKGLNTEAF
. TRBJ1-6 . TRBV7-8 ASSLGVSYNSPLH
. TRBJ2-5 . TRBV28 ASSPLEVQETQY
. TRBJ2-5 few TRBV9 ASSVSGEETQY
. TRBJ2-3 . TRBV25-1 ASSGRGGDTQY
. TRBJ2-3 . TRBV29-1 SVASGITDTQY
. TRBJ1-1 . TRBV7-2 ASSLKGTEAF
. TRBJ2-1 . TRBV2 ASRADSSYNEQF
TRBD1 TRBJ2-1 . TRBV2 ASKGQGAGEQF
. TRBJ1-2 . TRBV2 ASRLGANYGYT
TRBD1 TRBJ2-7 few TRBV6-5 ASSYSDRVSYEQY
TRBD2 TRBJ2-1 . TRBV12-5 ASGLVFSSGGPDEQF
. TRBJ2-5 few TRBV28 ASSLSRTPHRAQY
. TRBJ2-7 . TRBV30 AWSRGAGHEQY
. TRBJ1-1 . TRBV5-1 ASSLAGNTEAF
. TRBJ1-6 . TRBV5-6 ASSMERGDTPLH
. TRBJ1-1 . TRBV29-1 SVENSDTEAF